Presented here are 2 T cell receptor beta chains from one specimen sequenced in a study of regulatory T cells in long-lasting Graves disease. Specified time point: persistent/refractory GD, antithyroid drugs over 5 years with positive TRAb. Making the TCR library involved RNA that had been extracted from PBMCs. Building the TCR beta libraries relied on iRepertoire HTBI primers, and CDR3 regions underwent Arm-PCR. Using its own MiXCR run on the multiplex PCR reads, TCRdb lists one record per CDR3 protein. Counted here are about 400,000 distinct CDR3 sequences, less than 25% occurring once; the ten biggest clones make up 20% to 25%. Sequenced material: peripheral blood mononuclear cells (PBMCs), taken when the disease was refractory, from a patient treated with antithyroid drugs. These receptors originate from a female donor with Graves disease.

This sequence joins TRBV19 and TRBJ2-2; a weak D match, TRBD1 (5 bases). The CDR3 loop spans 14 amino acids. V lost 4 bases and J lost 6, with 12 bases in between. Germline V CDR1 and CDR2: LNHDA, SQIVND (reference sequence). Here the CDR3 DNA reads TGTGCCAGTAGTACCAGGGAAAGGGCCGGGGAGCTGTTTTTT. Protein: CASSTRERAGELFF.

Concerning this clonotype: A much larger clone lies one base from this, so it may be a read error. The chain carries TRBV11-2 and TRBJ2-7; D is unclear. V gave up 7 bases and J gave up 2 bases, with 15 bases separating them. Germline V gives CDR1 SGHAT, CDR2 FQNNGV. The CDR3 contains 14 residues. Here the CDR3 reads CASNSLGLTYEQYF. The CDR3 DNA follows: TGTGCCAGCAACTCCTTAGGCCTGACCTACGAGCAGTACTTC.